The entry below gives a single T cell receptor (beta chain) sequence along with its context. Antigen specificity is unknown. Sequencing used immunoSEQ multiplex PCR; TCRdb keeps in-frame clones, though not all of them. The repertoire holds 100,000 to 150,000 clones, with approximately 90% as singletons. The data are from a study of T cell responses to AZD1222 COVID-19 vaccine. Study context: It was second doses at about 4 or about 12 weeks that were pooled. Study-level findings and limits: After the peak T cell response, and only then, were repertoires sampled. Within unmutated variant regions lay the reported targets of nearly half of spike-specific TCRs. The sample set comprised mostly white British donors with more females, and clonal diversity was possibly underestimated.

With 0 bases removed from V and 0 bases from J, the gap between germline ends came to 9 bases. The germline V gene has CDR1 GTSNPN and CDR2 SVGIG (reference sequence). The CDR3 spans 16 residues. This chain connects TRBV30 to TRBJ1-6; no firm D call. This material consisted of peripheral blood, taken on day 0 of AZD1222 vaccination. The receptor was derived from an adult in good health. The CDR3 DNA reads TGTGCCTGGAGTGTGGGCTCATACTCCTATAATTCACCCCTCCACTTT. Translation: CAWSVGSYSYNSPLHF.